This TCR beta chain derives from a study of CD8+CD57+ T cells in acquired aplastic anemia. Findings and limits, study-wide: It was found that some 30 CD8+ CDR3 sequences were shared between patients and controls.

This CDR3 region has 13 residues. Between the trimmed V and J ends, which lost 8 bases and 5 bases, there was a span of 18 bases. Germline-derived CDR1 and CDR2 are DFQATT and SNEGSKA (reference sequence). In patients chosen for sequencing, flow cytometry had shown CD8+CD57+ cell expansion. Patients uniformly had severe acquired aplastic anemia. Untreated patients provided the blood samples, with no therapy given before sampling. TCR beta VDJ and CDR3 profiles were obtained from a genomic DNA template. TCRdb processed the reads anew with MiXCR; each CDR3 protein has one entry. The sample contains around 500,000 distinct CDR3 sequences, more than 25% of which appear only once. Turning to this clonotype: No antigen is known for it.

V is TRBV20-1 and J is TRBJ1-1; D is undetermined. The TCR was taken from a human donor with aplastic anemia. Material: sorted CD4+, CD8+, or CD8+CD57+ T cells (not recorded which) from PBMCs. CDR3 sequence reads: CSSTDGPWTEAFF. CDR3 DNA: TGCAGTTCAACTGATGGGCCGTGGACTGAAGCTTTCTTT.